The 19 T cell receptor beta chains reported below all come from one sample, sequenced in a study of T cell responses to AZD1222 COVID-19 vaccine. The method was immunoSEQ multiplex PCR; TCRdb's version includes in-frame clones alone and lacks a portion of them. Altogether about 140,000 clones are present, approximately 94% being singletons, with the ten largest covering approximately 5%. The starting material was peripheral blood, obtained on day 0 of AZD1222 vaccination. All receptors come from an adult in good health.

Here the CDR3 reads CASRPPTGGRGETQYF. The CDR3 DNA sequence: TGTGCCAGCAGACCTCCCACTGGCGGGAGAGGAGAGACCCAGTACTTC. The chain combines TRBV2 with TRBJ2-5; 7 positions match TRBD2. The V gene end was trimmed by 6 bases and the J gene end by 4 bases; junction bases not matched to a gene: 14. The CDR3 covers 16 residues. Germline V CDR1 and CDR2: SNHLY, FYNNEI.

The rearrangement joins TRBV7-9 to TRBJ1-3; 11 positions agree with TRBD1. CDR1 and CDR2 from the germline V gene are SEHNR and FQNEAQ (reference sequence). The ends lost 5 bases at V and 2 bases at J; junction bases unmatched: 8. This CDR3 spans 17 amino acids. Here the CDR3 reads CASSIGTGGMTGNTIYF. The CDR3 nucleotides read TGTGCCAGCAGCATAGGGACAGGGGGTATGACTGGAAACACCATATATTTT.

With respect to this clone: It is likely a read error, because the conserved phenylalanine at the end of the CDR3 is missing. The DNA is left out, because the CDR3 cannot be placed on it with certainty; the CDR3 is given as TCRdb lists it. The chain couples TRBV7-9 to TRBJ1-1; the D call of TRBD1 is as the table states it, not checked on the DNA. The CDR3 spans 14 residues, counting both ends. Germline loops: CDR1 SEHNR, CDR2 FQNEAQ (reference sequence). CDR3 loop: CASSSITQVTEAFY.

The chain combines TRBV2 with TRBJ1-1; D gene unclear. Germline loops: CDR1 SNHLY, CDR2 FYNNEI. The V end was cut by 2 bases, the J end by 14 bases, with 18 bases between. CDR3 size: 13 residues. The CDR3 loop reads CASSESNLNSLFF. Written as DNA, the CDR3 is TGTGCCAGCAGTGAATCGAACCTAAACTCCCTCTTCTTT.

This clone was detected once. Here the CDR3 DNA reads TGTGCCAGCAGCTCGAGATCGGCAGGGAACTATGGCTACACCTTC. This translates into CASSSRSAGNYGYTF. The chain has TRBV7-6 and TRBJ1-2, with TRBD1 as a possible D gene (5 bases). V was cut by 4 bases and J by 2 bases, with 14 bases left in between. The CDR3 is made up of 15 amino acids. Germline CDR1 SGHVS, CDR2 FNYEAQ.

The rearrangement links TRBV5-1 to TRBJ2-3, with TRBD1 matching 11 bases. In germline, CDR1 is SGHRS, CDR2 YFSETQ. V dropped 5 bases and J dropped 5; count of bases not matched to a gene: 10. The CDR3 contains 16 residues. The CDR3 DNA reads TGCGCCAGCAGTACGCTTCTGGACAGGGGGCAAGATACGCAGTATTTT. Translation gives CASSTLLDRGQDTQYF.

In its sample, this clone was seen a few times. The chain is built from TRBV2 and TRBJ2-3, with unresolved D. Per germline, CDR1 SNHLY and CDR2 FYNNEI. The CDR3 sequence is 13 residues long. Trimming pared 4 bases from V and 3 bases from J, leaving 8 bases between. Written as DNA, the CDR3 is TGTGCCAGCAGTGGCCCATTTACAGATACGCAGTATTTT. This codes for CASSGPFTDTQYF. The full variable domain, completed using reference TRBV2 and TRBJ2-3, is EPEVTQTPSHQVTQMGQEVILRCVPISNHLYFYWYRQILGQKVEFLVSFYNNEISEKSEIFDDQFSVERPDGSNFTLKIRSTKLEDSAMYFCASSGPFTDTQYFGPGTRLTVL.

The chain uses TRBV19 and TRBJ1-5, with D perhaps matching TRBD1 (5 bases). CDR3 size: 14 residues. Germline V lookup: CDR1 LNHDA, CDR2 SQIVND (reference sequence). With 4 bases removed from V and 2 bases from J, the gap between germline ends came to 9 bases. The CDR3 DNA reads TGTGCCAGTAGTAAACGGGGGGGCAATCAGCCCCAGCATTTT. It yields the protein CASSKRGGNQPQHF. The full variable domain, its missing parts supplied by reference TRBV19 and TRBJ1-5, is DGGITQSPKYLFRKEGQNVTLSCEQNLNHDAMYWYRQDPGQGLRLIYYSQIVNDFQKGDIAEGYSVSREKKESFPLTVTSAQKNPTAFYLCASSKRGGNQPQHFGDGTRLSIL.

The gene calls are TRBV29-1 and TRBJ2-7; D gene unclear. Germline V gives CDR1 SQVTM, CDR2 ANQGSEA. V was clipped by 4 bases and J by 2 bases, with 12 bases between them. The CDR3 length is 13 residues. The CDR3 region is CSVAPSPPYEQYF. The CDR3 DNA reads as TGCAGCGTTGCGCCCTCGCCCCCCTACGAGCAGTACTTC.

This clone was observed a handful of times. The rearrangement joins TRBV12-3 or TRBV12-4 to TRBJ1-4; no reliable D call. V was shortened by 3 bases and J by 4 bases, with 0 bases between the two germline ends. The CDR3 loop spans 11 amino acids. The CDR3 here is CASSFNEKLFF. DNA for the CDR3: TGTGCCAGCAGTTTTAATGAAAAACTGTTTTTT.

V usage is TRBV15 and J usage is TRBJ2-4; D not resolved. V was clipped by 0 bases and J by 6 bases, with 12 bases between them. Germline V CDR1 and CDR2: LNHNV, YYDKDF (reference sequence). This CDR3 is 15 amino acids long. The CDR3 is CATSRDLGLGNIQYF. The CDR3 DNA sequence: TGTGCCACCAGCAGAGATCTAGGGTTGGGAAACATTCAGTACTTC.

The CDR3 DNA reads TGTGCCAGCAGCTTAGCGTCAAGGGGAGATACGCAGTATTTT. Amino acid sequence: CASSLASRGDTQYF. The chain links TRBV7-8 to TRBJ2-3; TRBD1 is a possible D gene (5 bases). V gave up 0 bases and J gave up 5 bases, with 9 bases separating them. The CDR3 extends over 14 amino acids. Germline CDR1 and CDR2: SGHVS and FQNEAQ. Using reference TRBV7-8 and TRBJ2-3 for the parts outside the CDR3, the full variable domain is GAGVSQSPRYKVAKRGQDVALRCDPISGHVSLFWYQQALGQGPEFLTYFQNEAQLDKSGLPSDRFFAERPEGSVSTLKIQRTQQEDSAVYLCASSLASRGDTQYFGPGTRLTVL.

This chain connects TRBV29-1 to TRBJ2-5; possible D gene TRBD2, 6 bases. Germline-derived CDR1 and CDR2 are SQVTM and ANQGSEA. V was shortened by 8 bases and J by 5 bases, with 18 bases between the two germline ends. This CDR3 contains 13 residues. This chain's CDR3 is CSSMMEGRETQYF. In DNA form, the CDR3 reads TGCAGCTCCATGATGGAGGGCAGGGAGACCCAGTACTTC.

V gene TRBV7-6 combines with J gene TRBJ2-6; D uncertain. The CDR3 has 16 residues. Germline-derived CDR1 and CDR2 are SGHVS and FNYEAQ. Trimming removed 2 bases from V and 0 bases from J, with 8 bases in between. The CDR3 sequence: CASSLRSPSGANVLTF. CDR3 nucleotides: TGTGCCAGCAGCTTAAGATCCCCCTCTGGGGCCAACGTCCTGACTTTC. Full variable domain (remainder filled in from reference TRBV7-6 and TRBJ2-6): GAGVSQSPRYKVTKRGQDVALRCDPISGHVSLYWYRQALGQGPEFLTYFNYEAQQDKSGLPNDRFSAERPEGSISTLTIQRTEQRDSAMYRCASSLRSPSGANVLTFGAGSRLTVL.

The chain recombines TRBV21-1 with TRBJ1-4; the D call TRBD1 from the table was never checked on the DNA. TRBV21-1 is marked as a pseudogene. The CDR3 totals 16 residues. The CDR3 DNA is TGTGCCAGCATCCGTAGGGGAACCGCAACTAATGAAAAACTGTTTTTT. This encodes CASIRRGTATNEKLFF.

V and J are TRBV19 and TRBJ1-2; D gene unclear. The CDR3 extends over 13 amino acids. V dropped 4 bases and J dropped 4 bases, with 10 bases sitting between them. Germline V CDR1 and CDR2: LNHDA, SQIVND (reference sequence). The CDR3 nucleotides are TGTGCCAGTAGTAAGTCTTCACTCTATGGCTACACCTTC. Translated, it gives CASSKSSLYGYTF. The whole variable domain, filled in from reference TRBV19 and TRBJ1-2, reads DGGITQSPKYLFRKEGQNVTLSCEQNLNHDAMYWYRQDPGQGLRLIYYSQIVNDFQKGDIAEGYSVSREKKESFPLTVTSAQKNPTAFYLCASSKSSLYGYTFGSGTRLTVV.

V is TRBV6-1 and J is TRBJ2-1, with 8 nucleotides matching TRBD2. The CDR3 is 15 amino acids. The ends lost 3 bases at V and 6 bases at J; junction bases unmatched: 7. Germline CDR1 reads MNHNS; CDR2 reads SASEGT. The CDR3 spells CASSDWSGGRNEQFF. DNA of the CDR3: TGTGCCAGCAGTGATTGGTCGGGAGGGCGCAATGAGCAGTTCTTC.

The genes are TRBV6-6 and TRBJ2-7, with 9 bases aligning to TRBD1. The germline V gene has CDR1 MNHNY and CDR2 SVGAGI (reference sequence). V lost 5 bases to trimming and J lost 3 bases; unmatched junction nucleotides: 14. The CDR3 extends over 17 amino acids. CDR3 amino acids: CASSPTLDRGNGYEQYF. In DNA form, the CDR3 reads TGTGCCAGCAGTCCGACTCTGGACAGGGGTAATGGCTACGAGCAGTACTTC.

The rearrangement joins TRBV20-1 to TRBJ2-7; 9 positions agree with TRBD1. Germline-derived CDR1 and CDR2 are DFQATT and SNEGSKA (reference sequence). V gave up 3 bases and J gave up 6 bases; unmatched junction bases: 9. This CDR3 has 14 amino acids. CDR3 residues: CSASLGTGQSEQYF. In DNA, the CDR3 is TGCAGTGCTAGTCTTGGGACAGGGCAGAGCGAGCAGTACTTC.